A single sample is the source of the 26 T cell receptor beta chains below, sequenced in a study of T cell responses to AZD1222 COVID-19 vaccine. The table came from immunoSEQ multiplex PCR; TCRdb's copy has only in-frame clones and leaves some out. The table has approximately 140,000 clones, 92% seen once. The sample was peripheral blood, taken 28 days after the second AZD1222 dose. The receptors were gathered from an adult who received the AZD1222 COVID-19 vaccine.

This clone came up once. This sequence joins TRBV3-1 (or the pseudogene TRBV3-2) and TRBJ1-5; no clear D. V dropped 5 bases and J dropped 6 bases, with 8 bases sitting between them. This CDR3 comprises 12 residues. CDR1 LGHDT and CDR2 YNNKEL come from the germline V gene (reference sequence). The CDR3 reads CASSSWGQPQHF. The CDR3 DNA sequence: TGTGCCAGCAGCTCTTGGGGTCAGCCCCAGCATTTT.

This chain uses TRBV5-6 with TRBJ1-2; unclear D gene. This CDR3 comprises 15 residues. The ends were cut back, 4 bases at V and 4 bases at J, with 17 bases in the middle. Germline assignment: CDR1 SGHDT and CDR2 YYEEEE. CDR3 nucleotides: TGTGCCAGCAGCCCAGGAAGTCGTGCTTTCTATGGCTACACCTTC. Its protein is CASSPGSRAFYGYTF.

DNA of the CDR3: TGTGCCAGCAGCTTAACACTAGCGGGGGGCCAAGAGACCCAGTACTTC. Translated, it gives CASSLTLAGGQETQYF. The chain recombines TRBV7-3 with TRBJ2-5, with TRBD2 matching over 12 bases. Germline V lookup: CDR1 SGHTA, CDR2 FQGTGA. The CDR3 consists of 16 residues. V gave up 0 bases and J gave up 1 base; unmatched junction bases: 0.

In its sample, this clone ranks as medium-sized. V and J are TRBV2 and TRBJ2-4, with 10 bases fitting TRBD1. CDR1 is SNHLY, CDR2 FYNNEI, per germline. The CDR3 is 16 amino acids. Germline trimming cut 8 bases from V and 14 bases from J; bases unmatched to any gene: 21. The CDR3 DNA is TGTGCCAGCCTCAAGAGGAGCGGGTGGAGGGACAGGGGAAAGTACTTC. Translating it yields CASLKRSGWRDRGKYF.

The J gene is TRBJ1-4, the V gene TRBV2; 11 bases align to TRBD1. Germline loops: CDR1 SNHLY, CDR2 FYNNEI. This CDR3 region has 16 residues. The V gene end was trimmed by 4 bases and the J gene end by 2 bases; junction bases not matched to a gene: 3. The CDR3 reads CASSGDRGLTNEKLFF. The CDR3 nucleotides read TGTGCCAGCAGTGGGGACAGGGGGTTGACTAATGAAAAACTGTTTTTT.

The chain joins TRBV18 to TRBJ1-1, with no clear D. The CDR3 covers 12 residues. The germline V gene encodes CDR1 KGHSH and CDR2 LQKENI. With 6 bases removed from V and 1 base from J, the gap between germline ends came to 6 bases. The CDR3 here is CASSHRNTEAFF. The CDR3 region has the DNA TGTGCCAGCTCGCACAGGAACACTGAAGCTTTCTTT.

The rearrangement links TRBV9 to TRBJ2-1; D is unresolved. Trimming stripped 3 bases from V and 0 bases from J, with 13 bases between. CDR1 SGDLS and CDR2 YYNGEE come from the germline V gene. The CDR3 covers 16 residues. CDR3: CASSGPLSSSYNEQFF. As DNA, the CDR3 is TGTGCCAGCAGCGGACCCCTGAGTAGCTCCTACAATGAGCAGTTCTTC. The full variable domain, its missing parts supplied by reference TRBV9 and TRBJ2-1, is DSGVTQTPKHLITATGQRVTLRCSPRSGDLSVYWYQQSLDQGLQFLIQYYNGEERAKGNILERFSAQQFPDLHSELNLSSLELGDSALYFCASSGPLSSSYNEQFFGPGTRLTVL.

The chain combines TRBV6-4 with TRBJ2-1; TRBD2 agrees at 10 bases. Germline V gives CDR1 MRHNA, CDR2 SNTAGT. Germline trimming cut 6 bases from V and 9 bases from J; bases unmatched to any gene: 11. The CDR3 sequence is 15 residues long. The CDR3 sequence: CASSALAGMISEQFF. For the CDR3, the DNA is TGTGCCAGCAGCGCACTAGCGGGAATGATCAGTGAGCAGTTCTTC.

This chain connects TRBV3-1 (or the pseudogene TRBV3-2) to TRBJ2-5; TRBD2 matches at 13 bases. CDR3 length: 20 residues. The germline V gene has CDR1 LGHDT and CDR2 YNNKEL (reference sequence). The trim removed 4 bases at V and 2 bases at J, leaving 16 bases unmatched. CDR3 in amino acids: CASSPLRTSGGTSWQETQYF. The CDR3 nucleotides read TGTGCCAGCAGCCCTCTTCGGACTAGCGGGGGCACGTCGTGGCAAGAGACCCAGTACTTC.

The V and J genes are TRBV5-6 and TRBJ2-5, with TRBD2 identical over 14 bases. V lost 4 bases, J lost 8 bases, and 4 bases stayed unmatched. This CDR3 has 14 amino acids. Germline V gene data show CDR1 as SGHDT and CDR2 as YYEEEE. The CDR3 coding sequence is TGTGCCAGCAGCACGGGGACTAGCGGGGGTACCCAGTACTTC. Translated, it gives CASSTGTSGGTQYF.

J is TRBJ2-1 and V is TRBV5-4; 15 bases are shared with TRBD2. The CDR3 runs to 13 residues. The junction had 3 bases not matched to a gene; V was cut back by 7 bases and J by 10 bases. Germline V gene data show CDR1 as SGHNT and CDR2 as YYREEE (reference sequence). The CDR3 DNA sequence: TGTGCCAGCGAAGGACTAGCGGGGGGGGAGCAGTTCTTC. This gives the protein CASEGLAGGEQFF.

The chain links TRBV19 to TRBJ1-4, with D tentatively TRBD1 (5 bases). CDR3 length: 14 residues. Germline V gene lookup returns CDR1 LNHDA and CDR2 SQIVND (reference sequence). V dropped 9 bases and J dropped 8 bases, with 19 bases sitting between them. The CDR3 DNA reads TGTGCCAGCTCACCCAGTTGGGGCCGGGAAAAACTGTTTTTT. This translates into CASSPSWGREKLFF.

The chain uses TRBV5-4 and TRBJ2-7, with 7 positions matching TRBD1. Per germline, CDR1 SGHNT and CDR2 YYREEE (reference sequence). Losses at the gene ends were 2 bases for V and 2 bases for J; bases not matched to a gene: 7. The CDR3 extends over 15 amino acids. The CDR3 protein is CASSFKTGVAYEQYF. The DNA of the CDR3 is TGTGCCAGCAGCTTCAAAACAGGGGTGGCCTACGAGCAGTACTTC. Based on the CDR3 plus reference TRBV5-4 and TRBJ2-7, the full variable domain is ETGVTQSPTHLIKTRGQQVTLRCSSQSGHNTVSWYQQALGQGPQFIFQYYREEENGRGNFPPRFSGLQFPNYSSELNVNALELDDSALYLCASSFKTGVAYEQYFGPGTRLTVT.

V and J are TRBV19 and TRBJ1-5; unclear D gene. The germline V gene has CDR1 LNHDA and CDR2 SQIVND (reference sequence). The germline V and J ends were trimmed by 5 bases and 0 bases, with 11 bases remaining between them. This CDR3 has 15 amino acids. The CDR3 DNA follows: TGTGCCAGTAGTCCGGACCCGTATAGCAATCAGCCCCAGCATTTT. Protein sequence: CASSPDPYSNQPQHF.

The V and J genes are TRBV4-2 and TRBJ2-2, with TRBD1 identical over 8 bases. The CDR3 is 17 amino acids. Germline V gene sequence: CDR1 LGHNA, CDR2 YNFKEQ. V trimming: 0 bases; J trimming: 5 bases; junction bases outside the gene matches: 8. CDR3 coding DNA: TGTGCCAGCAGCCAAGAAGGACGGACAGGGAGGACCGGGGAGCTGTTTTTT. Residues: CASSQEGRTGRTGELFF.

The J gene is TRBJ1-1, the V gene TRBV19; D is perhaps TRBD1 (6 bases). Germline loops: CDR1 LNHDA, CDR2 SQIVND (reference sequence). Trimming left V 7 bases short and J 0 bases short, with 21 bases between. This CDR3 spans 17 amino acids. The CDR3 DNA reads TGTGCCAGTACCAGGGGCCCGGGACAACTCATGAACACTGAAGCTTTCTTT. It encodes CASTRGPGQLMNTEAFF.

The CDR3 DNA is TGTGCCAGCAGTCACCCTAGCACAGATACGCAGTATTTT. It translates to CASSHPSTDTQYF. This rearrangement joins TRBV7-3 to TRBJ2-3; D remains unclear. Germline CDR1 SGHTA, CDR2 FQGTGA. Trimming cost V 6 bases and J 0 bases, with 7 bases left between them. The length of the CDR3 is 13 residues.

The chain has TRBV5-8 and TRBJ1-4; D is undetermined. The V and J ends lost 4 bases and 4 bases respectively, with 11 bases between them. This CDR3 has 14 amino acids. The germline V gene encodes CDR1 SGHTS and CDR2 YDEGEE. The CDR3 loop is CASSAPPSNEKLFF. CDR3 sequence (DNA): TGTGCCAGCAGCGCCCCCCCGAGTAATGAAAAACTGTTTTTT.

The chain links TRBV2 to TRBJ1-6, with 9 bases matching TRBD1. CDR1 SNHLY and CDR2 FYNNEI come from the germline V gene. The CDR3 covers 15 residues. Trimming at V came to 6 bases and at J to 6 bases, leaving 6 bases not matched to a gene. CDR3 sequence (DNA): TGTGCCAGCAGCCGGGGACAGGGAGGTAATTCACCCCTCCACTTT. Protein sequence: CASSRGQGGNSPLHF.

CDR3 in amino acids: CASSLSRGDYGYTF. Written as DNA, the CDR3 is TGTGCCAGCAGCCTTAGCAGGGGTGACTATGGCTACACCTTC. The rearrangement uses TRBV2 and TRBJ1-2; D is possibly TRBD1 (6 bases). Germline CDR1 is SNHLY and CDR2 is FYNNEI. With 6 bases removed from V and 3 bases from J, the gap between germline ends came to 14 bases. The CDR3 runs 14 residues.

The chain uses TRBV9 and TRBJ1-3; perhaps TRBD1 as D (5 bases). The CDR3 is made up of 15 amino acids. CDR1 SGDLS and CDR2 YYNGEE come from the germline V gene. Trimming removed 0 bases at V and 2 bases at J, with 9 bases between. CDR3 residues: CASSVVGGPGNTIYF. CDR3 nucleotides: TGTGCCAGCAGCGTAGTGGGGGGACCTGGAAACACCATATATTTT.

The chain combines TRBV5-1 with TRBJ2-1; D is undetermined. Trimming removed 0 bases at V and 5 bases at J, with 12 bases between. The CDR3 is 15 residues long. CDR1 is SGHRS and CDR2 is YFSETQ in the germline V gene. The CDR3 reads CASSLGVSYNNEQFF. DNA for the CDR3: TGCGCCAGCAGCTTGGGTGTCAGCTACAACAATGAGCAGTTCTTC. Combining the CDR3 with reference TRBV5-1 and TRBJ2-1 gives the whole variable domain KAGVTQTPRYLIKTRGQQVTLSCSPISGHRSVSWYQQTPGQGLQFLFEYFSETQRNKGNFPGRFSGRQFSNSRSEMNVSTLELGDSALYLCASSLGVSYNNEQFFGPGTRLTVL.

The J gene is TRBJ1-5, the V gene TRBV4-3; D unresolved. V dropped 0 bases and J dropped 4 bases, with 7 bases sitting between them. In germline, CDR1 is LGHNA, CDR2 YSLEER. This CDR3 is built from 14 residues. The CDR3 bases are TGCGCCAGCAGCCAAGACCGAGGGAATCAGCCCCAGCATTTT. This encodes CASSQDRGNQPQHF.

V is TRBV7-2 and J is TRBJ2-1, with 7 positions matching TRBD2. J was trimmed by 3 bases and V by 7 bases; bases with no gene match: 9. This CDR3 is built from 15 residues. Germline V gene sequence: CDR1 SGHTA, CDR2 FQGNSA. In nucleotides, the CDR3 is TGTGCCAGCACTCTTAGGGCGGGGGACTACAATGAGCAGTTCTTC. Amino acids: CASTLRAGDYNEQFF.

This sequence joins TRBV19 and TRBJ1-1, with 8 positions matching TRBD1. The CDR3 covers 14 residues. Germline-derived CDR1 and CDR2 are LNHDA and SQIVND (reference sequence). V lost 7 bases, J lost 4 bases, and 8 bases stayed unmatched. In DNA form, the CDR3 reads TGTGCCAGTACCCTAGGACAGGGCATCACTGAAGCTTTCTTT. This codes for CASTLGQGITEAFF.

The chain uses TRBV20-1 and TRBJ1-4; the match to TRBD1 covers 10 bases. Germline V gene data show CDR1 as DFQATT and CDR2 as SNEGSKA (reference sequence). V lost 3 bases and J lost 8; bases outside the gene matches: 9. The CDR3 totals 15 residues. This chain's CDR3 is CSASARTGGVEKLFF. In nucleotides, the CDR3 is TGCAGTGCTAGTGCAAGGACAGGGGGTGTGGAAAAACTGTTTTTT.